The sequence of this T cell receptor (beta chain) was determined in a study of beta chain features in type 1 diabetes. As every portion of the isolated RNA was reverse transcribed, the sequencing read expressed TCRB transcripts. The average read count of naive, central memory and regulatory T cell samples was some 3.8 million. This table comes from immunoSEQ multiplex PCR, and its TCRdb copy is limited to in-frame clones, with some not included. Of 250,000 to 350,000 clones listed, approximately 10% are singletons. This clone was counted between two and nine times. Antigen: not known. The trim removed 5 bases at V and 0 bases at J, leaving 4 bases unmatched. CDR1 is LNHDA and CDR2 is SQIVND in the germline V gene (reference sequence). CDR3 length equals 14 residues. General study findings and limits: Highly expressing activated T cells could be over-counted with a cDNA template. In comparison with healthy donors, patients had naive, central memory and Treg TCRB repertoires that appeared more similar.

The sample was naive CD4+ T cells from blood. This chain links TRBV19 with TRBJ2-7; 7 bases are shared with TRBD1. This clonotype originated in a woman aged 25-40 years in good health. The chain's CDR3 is CASSLTGSSYEQYF. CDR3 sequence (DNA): TGTGCCAGTAGTCTGACAGGGAGCTCCTACGAGCAGTACTTC.